The T cell receptor beta chain described here comes from a study of blood T cell repertoires in COVID-19. In the source study's methods: Estimation of nucleated cell counts relied on the amplification of reference gene primers. Only in-frame clones appear in the TCRdb table, and some are missing; sequencing was by immunoSEQ multiplex PCR. V, J and clone size derive from that table, while D and trimming were established from the DNA sequence. The data hold approximately 210,000 clones, with around 80% observed a single time. V lost 4 bases and J lost 9; bases outside the gene matches: 9. The CDR3 consists of 14 residues. Germline loops: CDR1 WNHNN, CDR2 SYGVQD (reference sequence).

This clonotype was sampled from a woman aged 40-49 years with acute or convalescent COVID-19. The sequenced material came from peripheral blood. The chain couples TRBV10-1 to TRBJ2-1; TRBD2 matches 7 bases. The CDR3 region has the DNA TGCGCCAGCAGTGTTTCGTGGGGGGGTGGTGAGCAGTTCTTC. Translated, it gives CASSVSWGGGEQFF.